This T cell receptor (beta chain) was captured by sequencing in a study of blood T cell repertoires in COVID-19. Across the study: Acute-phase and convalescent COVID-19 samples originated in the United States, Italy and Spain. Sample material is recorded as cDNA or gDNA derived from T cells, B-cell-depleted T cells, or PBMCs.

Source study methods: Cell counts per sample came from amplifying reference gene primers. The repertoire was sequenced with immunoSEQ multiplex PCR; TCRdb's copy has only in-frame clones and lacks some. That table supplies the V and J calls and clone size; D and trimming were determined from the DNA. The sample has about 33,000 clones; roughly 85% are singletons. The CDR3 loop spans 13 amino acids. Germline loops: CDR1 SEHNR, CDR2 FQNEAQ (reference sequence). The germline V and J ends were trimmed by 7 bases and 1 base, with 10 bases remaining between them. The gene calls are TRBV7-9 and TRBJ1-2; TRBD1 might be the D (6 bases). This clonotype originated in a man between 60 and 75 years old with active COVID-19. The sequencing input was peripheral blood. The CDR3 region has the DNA TGTGCCAGCAACAGGGACGGTAACTATGGCTACACCTTC. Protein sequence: CASNRDGNYGYTF.